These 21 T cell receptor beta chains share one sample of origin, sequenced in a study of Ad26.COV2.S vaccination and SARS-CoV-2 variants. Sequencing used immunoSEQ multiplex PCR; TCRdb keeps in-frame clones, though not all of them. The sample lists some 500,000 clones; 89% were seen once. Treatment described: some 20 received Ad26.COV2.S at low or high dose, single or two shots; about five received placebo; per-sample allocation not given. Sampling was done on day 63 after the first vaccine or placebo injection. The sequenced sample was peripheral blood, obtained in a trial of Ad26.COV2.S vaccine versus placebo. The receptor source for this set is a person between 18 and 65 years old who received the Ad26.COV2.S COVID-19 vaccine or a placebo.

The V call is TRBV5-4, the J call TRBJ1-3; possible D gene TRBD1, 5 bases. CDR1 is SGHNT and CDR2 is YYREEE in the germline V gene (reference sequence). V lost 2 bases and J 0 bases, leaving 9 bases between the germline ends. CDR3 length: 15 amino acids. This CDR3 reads CASSLGATSGNTIYF. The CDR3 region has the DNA TGTGCCAGCAGCTTAGGGGCGACCTCTGGAAACACCATATATTTT.

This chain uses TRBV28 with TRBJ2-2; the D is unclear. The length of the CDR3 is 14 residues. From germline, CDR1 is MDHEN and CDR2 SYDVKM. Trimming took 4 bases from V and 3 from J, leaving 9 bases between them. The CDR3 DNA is TGTGCCAGCAGTTCACTACAAGACACCGGGGAGCTGTTTTTT. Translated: CASSSLQDTGELFF.

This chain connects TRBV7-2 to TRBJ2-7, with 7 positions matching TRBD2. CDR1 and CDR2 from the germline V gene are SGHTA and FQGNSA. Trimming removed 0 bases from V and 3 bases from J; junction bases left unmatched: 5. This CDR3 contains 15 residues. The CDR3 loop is CASSLAGEGDYEQYF. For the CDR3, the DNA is TGTGCCAGCAGCTTAGCAGGGGAGGGTGACTACGAGCAGTACTTC.

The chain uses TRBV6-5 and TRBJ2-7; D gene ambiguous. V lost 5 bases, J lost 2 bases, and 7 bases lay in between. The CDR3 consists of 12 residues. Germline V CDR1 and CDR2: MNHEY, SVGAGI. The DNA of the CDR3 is TGTGCCAGCAGTCACGGTACCTACGAGCAGTACGTC. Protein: CASSHGTYEQYV.

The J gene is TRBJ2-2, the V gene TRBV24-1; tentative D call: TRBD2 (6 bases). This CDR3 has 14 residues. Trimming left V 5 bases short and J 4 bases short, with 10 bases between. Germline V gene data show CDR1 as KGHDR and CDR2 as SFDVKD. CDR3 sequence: CATSARGSTGELFF. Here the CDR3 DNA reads TGTGCCACCAGTGCGCGGGGTTCCACCGGGGAGCTGTTTTTT.

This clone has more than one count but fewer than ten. The CDR3 reads CASSYSVPDSTDTQYF. The CDR3 coding sequence is TGTGCCAGCAGTTACTCGGTGCCGGATAGCACAGATACGCAGTATTTT. This rearrangement joins TRBV6-2 or TRBV6-3 to TRBJ2-3; no clear D. The germline V gene encodes CDR1 MNHEY and CDR2 SVGEGT. V lost 0 bases and J lost 0, with 10 bases in between. The CDR3 is made up of 16 amino acids.

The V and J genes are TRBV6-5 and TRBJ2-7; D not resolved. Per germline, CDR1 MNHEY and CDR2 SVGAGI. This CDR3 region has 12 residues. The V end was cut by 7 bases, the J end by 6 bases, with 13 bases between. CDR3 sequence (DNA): TGTGCCAGCACCGGACGAGCCTCCGAGCAGTACTTC. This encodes CASTGRASEQYF.

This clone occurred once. DNA of the CDR3: TGCAGCGTGGCGAGGAGCGGAGTCCTCACAGATACGCAGTATTTT. Amino acid sequence: CSVARSGVLTDTQYF. This rearrangement joins TRBV29-1 to TRBJ2-3; tentative D call: TRBD2 (5 bases). CDR3 length equals 15 residues. The V end was cut by 6 bases, the J end by 2 bases, with 18 bases between. The germline V gene encodes CDR1 SQVTM and CDR2 ANQGSEA.

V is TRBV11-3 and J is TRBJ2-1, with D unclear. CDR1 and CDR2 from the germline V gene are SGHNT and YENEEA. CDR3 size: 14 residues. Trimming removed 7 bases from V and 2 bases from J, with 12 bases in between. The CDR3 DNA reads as TGTGCCAGCAAGGAACGACCGACCTACAATGAGCAGTTCTTC. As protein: CASKERPTYNEQFF.

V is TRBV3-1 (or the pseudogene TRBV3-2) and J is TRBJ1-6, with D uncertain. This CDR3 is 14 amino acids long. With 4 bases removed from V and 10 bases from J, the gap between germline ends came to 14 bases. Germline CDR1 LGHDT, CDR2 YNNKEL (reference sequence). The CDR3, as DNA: TGTGCCAGCAGCCTTGGAAGGGTGGAGTCACCCCTCCACTTT. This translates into CASSLGRVESPLHF.

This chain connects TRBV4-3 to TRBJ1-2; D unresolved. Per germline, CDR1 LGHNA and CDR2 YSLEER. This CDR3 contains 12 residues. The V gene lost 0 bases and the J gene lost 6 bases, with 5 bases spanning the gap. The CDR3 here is CASSQDGDGYTF. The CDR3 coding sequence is TGCGCCAGCAGCCAAGACGGGGATGGCTACACCTTC.

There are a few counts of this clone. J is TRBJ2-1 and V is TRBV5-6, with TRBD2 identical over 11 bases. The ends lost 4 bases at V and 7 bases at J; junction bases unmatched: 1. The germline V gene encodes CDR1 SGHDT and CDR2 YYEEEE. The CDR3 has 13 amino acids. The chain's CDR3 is CASSRTSGNEQFF. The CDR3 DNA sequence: TGTGCCAGCAGCCGGACTAGCGGGAATGAGCAGTTCTTC.

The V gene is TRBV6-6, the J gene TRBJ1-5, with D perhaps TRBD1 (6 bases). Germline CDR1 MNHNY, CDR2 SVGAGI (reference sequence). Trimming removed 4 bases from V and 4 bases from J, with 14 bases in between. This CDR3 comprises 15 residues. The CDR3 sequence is CASSSLGGPNQPQHF. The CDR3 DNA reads TGTGCCAGCAGTTCCCTTGGGGGGCCGAATCAGCCCCAGCATTTT.

CDR3 protein: CAISESGGTEAFF. In nucleotides, the CDR3 is TGTGCCATCAGTGAGTCGGGGGGCACTGAAGCTTTCTTT. This chain links TRBV10-3 with TRBJ1-1; D perhaps matches TRBD1 (5 bases). CDR3 size: 13 residues. Germline-derived CDR1 and CDR2 are ENHRY and SYGVKD. The V end lost 0 bases, the J end lost 4 bases, and 6 bases lay between the germline ends.

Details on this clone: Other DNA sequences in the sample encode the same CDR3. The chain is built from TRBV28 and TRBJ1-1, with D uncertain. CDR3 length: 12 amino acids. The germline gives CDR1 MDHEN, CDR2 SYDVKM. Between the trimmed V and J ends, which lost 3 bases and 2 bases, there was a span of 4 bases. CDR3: CASSLTNTEAFF. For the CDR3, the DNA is TGTGCCAGCAGTTTGACAAACACTGAAGCTTTCTTT.

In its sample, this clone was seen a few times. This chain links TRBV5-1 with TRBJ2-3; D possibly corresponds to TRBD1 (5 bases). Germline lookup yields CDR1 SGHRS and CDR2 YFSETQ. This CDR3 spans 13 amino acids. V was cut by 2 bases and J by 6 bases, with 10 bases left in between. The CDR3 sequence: CASSFGRQDTQYF. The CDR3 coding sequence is TGCGCCAGCAGCTTCGGGCGACAGGATACGCAGTATTTT.

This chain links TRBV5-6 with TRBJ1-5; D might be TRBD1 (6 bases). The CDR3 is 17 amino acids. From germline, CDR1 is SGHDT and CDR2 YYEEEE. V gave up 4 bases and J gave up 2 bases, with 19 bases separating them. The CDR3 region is CASSQRRDITGNQPQHF. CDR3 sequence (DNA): TGTGCCAGCAGCCAAAGACGGGACATAACAGGCAATCAGCCCCAGCATTTT.

CDR3 amino acids: CASSPRGGTYEQYV. The CDR3 DNA is TGTGCCAGCTCACCCCGGGGGGGCACCTACGAGCAGTACGTC. The chain combines TRBV18 with TRBJ2-7, with TRBD2 matching 8 bases. Germline CDR1 KGHSH, CDR2 LQKENI. V shed 3 bases and J 2 bases; nucleotides not matched to a gene: 3. There are 14 residues in the CDR3.

The CDR3: CASKELWTAAADTQYF. CDR3 nucleotides: TGTGCCAGTAAAGAACTCTGGACTGCTGCTGCAGATACGCAGTATTTT. This rearrangement joins TRBV19 to TRBJ2-3; D possibly corresponds to TRBD2 (5 bases). The CDR3 runs 16 residues. V was cut by 7 bases and J by 4 bases, with 21 bases left in between. Germline CDR1 reads LNHDA; CDR2 reads SQIVND (reference sequence).

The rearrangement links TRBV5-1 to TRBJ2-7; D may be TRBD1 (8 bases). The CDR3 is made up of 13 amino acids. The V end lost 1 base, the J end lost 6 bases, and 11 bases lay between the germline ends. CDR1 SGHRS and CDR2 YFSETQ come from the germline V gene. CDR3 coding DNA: TGCGCCAGCAGCTTGCACAGGGGGGGCGAGCAGTACTTC. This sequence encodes CASSLHRGGEQYF. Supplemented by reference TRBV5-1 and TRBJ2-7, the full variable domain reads KAGVTQTPRYLIKTRGQQVTLSCSPISGHRSVSWYQQTPGQGLQFLFEYFSETQRNKGNFPGRFSGRQFSNSRSEMNVSTLELGDSALYLCASSLHRGGEQYFGPGTRLTVT.

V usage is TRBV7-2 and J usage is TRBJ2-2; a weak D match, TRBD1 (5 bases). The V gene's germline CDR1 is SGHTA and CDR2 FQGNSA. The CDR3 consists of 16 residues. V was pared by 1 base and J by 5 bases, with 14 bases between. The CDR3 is CASSLGQYFVTGELFF. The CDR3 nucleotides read TGTGCCAGCAGCTTAGGACAGTATTTTGTTACCGGGGAGCTGTTTTTT. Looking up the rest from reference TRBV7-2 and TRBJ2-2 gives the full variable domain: GAGVSQSPSNKVTEKGKDVELRCDPISGHTALYWYRQSLGQGLEFLIYFQGNSAPDKSGLPSDRFSAERTGGSVSTLTIQRTQQEDSAVYLCASSLGQYFVTGELFFGEGSRLTVL.